A single T cell receptor beta chain is shown here with its context. The antigen is not known. The repertoire was sequenced with immunoSEQ multiplex PCR; TCRdb's copy has only in-frame clones and lacks some. The sample has 7,000 to 10,000 clones; about 70% are singletons. These data originate in a study of STAT5B mutations in CD4+ large granular lymphocyte leukemia. Study findings and constraints: Without putative leukemic clones, patient CD4-sorted repertoires remained more clonal than healthy CD4+ repertoires. Compared with healthy controls (2/35), patient top clones favored TRBV06 (8/27).

Trimming took 1 base from V and 8 from J, leaving 12 bases between them. Germline V gives CDR1 LNHNV, CDR2 YYDKDF (reference sequence). The length of the CDR3 is 13 residues. The V call is TRBV15, the J call TRBJ2-7; D is uncertain. The sequence was collected from a woman in her sixties with CD4+ T-cell large granular lymphocyte leukemia. Sequencing was performed on PBMCs. DNA of the CDR3: TGTGCCACCAGCAGAGTTCCCGTGGAGAAGCAGTACTTC. Its translation is CATSRVPVEKQYF.